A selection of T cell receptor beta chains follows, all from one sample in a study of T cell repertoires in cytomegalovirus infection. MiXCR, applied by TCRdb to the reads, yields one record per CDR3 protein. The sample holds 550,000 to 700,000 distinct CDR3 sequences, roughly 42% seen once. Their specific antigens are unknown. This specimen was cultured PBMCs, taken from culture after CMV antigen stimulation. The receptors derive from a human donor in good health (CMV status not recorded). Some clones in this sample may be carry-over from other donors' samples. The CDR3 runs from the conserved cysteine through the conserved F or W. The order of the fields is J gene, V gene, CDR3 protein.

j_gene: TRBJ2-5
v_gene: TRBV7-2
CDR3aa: CASSFLVQETQYF

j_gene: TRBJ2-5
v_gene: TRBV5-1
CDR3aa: CASSLQIGHGWDQYF

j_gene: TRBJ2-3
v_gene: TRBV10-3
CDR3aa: CATRGAGTSVADTQYF

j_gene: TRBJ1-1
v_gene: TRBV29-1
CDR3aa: CSVERRMNTEAFF

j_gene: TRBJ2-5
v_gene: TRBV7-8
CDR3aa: CASQPGEETQYF

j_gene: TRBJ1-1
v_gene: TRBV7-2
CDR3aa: CASSSYRGTEAFF

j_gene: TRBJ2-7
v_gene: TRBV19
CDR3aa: CASSSRDRVGSYEQYF

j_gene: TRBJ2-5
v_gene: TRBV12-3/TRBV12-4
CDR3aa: CASSFRQGQETQYF

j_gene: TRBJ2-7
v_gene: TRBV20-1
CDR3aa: CSARLAGGNYEQYF

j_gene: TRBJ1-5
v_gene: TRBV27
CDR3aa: CASSSGPQGNQPQHF

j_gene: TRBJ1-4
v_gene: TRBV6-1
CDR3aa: CASTDRSNEKLFF

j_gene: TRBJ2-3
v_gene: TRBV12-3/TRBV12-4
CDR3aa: CASSRGTGTDTQYF

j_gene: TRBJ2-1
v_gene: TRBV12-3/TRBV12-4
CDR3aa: CASSRPLNPSIGEQFF

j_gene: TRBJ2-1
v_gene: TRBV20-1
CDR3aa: CSAGVGLAGDEQFF

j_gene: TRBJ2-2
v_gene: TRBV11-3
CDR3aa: CASRGGTNTGELFF

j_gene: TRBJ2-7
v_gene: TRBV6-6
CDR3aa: CASSYASRGGGATYEQYF